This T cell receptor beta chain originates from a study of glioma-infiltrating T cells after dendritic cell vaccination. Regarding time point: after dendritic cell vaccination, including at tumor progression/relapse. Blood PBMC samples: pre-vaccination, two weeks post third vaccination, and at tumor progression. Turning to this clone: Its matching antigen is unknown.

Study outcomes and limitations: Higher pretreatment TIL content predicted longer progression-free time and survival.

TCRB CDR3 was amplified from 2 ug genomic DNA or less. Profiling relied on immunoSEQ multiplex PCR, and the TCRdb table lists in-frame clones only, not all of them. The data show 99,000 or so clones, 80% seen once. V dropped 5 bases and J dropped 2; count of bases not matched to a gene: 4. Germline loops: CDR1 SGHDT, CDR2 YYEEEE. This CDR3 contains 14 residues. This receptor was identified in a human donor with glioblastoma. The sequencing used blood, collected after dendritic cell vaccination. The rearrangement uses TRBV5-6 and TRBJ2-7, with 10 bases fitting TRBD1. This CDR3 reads CASRGTGETYEQYF. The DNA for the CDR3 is TGTGCCAGCAGGGGGACAGGGGAAACCTACGAGCAGTACTTC. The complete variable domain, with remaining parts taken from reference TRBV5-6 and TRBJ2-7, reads DAGVTQSPTHLIKTRGQQVTLRCSPKSGHDTVSWYQQALGQGPQFIFQYYEEEERQRGNFPDRFSGHQFPNYSSELNVNALLLGDSALYLCASRGTGETYEQYFGPGTRLTVT.